The 22 T cell receptor beta chains below all came from one sample that was sequenced in a study of T cells in Graves' hyperthyroidism and ophthalmopathy. Amplification of TCR beta CDR3 regions was performed using RNA transcripts as template. Carried out on the TCR CDR3, a first-round RT-PCR used the HTBI primer set. One entry per CDR3 protein results from TCRdb running MiXCR on the multiplex PCR reads. Here the sample spans roughly 520,000 distinct CDR3 sequences, roughly a quarter being singletons. Sequenced material: blood. The receptor source for this set is a woman aged 25 to 39 with Graves' ophthalmopathy.

The V and J genes are TRBV6-5 and TRBJ1-2; D perhaps matches TRBD1 (6 bases). In germline, CDR1 is MNHEY, CDR2 SVGAGI. The germline V and J ends were trimmed by 2 bases and 2 bases, with 12 bases remaining between them. CDR3 length: 15 residues. The CDR3 loop reads CASSYGVGHNYGYTF. DNA for the CDR3: TGTGCCAGCAGTTACGGCGTGGGACACAACTATGGCTACACCTTC.

There are a few counts of this clonotype. This sequence joins TRBV19 and TRBJ1-2; perhaps TRBD1 as D (6 bases). Germline CDR1 reads LNHDA; CDR2 reads SQIVND (reference sequence). The CDR3 totals 12 residues. The V end lost 4 bases, the J end lost 5 bases, and 8 bases lay between the germline ends. The CDR3 nucleotides read TGTGCCAGTAGTACGGACAGATATGGCTACACCTTC. Amino acid sequence: CASSTDRYGYTF. The full variable domain, completed using reference TRBV19 and TRBJ1-2, is DGGITQSPKYLFRKEGQNVTLSCEQNLNHDAMYWYRQDPGQGLRLIYYSQIVNDFQKGDIAEGYSVSREKKESFPLTVTSAQKNPTAFYLCASSTDRYGYTFGSGTRLTVV.

Only a few counts were recorded for this clonotype. The chain carries TRBV9 and TRBJ1-6; no clear D. The CDR3 spans 14 residues. The V end was cut by 0 bases, the J end by 8 bases, with 9 bases between. Germline V lookup: CDR1 SGDLS, CDR2 YYNGEE. The CDR3 nucleotides are TGTGCCAGCAGCGTAGGGGTCGGAGATTCACCCCTCCACTTT. Translated, it gives CASSVGVGDSPLHF.

This clonotype came up a few times. The chain couples TRBV6-5 to TRBJ1-1; D uncertain. Looked up from germline, CDR1 is MNHEY and CDR2 is SVGAGI. The CDR3 has 14 amino acids. V lost 6 bases and J lost 1, with 12 bases in between. CDR3 residues: CASSTRTPNTEAFF. As DNA, the CDR3 is TGTGCCAGCAGCACTCGGACCCCGAACACTGAAGCTTTCTTT.

To note about this clonotype: This could be a read error, since a much larger clone is one nucleotide away. This chain connects TRBV7-9 to TRBJ1-1; D gene uncertain. From germline, CDR1 is SEHNR and CDR2 FQNEAQ (reference sequence). The CDR3 consists of 15 residues. The CDR3 spells CASSLWPTDNTEACF. CDR3 DNA sequence: TGTGCCAGCAGCTTGTGGCCCACGGATAACACTGAAGCTTGCTTT.

A note on this clonotype: Given a much more abundant clone one base away, this may be a read error. The chain links TRBV11-2 to TRBJ2-5; D perhaps matches TRBD1 (7 bases). Germline CDR1 and CDR2: SGHAT and FQNNGV. The CDR3 spans 17 residues. CDR3 nucleotide sequence: TGTTCCAGCAGCTCGGTCCGGACAGGAGGGCAGGGAGAGACCCAGTACTTC. Protein product: CSSSSVRTGGQGETQYF.

This clonotype occurred many times. This chain links TRBV12-5 with TRBJ1-5; D is perhaps TRBD1 (6 bases). CDR3 length: 12 residues. CDR1 and CDR2 from the germline V gene are LGHNT and FRNRAP. V was clipped by 1 base and J by 11 bases, with 9 bases between them. The CDR3 here is CASGLEQGSQHF. The CDR3 DNA reads as TGTGCTAGTGGTTTGGAACAGGGTTCCCAGCATTTT.

In its sample, this clonotype was seen many times. This chain joins TRBV12-3 or TRBV12-4 and TRBJ2-7, with 13 bases identical to TRBD2. V lost 6 bases and J lost 6; bases outside the gene matches: 5. There are 14 residues in the CDR3. The CDR3 sequence is CASRKLAGGLEQYF. CDR3 nucleotides: TGTGCCAGCAGAAAACTAGCGGGGGGGCTCGAGCAGTACTTC.

This clonotype was counted only a few times. CDR3 sequence (DNA): TGCAGTGCTGCCGGGGATAGTCAAGAGACCCAGTACTTC. Translated: CSAAGDSQETQYF. This chain links TRBV20-1 with TRBJ2-5; possible D gene TRBD2, 5 bases. This CDR3 region has 13 residues. Looked up from germline, CDR1 is DFQATT and CDR2 is SNEGSKA (reference sequence). The V and J ends lost 5 bases and 2 bases respectively, with 12 bases between them.

This clonotype was counted at least ten times. A much larger clone sits a single nucleotide away, making a read error possible. This likely comes from a read error, as the CDR3 has no conserved phenylalanine or tryptophan at its end. The genes are TRBV10-3 and TRBJ2-5; TRBD1 agrees at 12 bases. The CDR3 consists of 17 residues. CDR1 ENHRY and CDR2 SYGVKD come from the germline V gene. V lost 6 bases, J lost 4 bases, and 12 bases stayed unmatched. Here the CDR3 DNA reads TGTGCCATCAGCTCCGGGACAGGGGGCCCTAAAGGAGAGACCCAGTACCTC. Its translation: CAISSGTGGPKGETQYL.

This clonotype has a count of ten or more. V is TRBV12-3 or TRBV12-4 and J is TRBJ1-1; D is ambiguous. The ends were cut back, 3 bases at V and 8 bases at J, with 13 bases in the middle. This CDR3 spans 13 amino acids. The CDR3 nucleotides read TGTGCCAGCAGTTTTGTGACATCGGGGGAAGCTTTCTTT. Encoded protein: CASSFVTSGEAFF.

This clonotype was observed many times. J is TRBJ2-2 and V is TRBV19; 10 nucleotides align to TRBD1. This CDR3 is built from 15 residues. V dropped 2 bases and J dropped 5; count of bases not matched to a gene: 2. Looked up from germline, CDR1 is LNHDA and CDR2 is SQIVND (reference sequence). CDR3: CASSISGQGTGELFF. CDR3 sequence (DNA): TGTGCCAGTAGTATATCGGGACAGGGGACCGGGGAGCTGTTTTTT.

Ten or more counts support this clonotype. The rearrangement links TRBV27 to TRBJ2-2; TRBD1 matches 8 bases. CDR3 length: 16 residues. Per germline, CDR1 MNHEY and CDR2 SMNVEV (reference sequence). J was trimmed by 7 bases and V by 6 bases; bases with no gene match: 13. The chain's CDR3 is CASSHPGQGYIGELFF. CDR3 DNA: TGTGCCAGCAGCCACCCCGGACAGGGCTATATCGGGGAGCTGTTTTTT.

This chain connects TRBV12-3 or TRBV12-4 to TRBJ2-2; a possible D gene is TRBD2 (6 bases). Trimming removed 7 bases at V and 7 bases at J, with 7 bases between. The CDR3 has 11 residues. CDR3 in amino acids: CASTEGGELFF. In nucleotides, the CDR3 is TGTGCCAGCACGGAGGGCGGGGAGCTGTTTTTT.

This clonotype was seen ten or more times. The chain joins TRBV6-2 or TRBV6-3 to TRBJ2-7; 12 nucleotides agree with TRBD1. The ends lost 2 bases at V and 3 bases at J; junction bases unmatched: 17. CDR3 length equals 20 residues. The germline V gene has CDR1 MNHEY and CDR2 SVGEGT. CDR3 protein: CASSYMIGTGGKEGVYEQYF. The CDR3 coding sequence is TGTGCCAGCAGTTACATGATCGGGACAGGGGGCAAAGAAGGGGTCTACGAGCAGTACTTC.

At least ten counts were recorded for this clonotype. The chain has TRBV29-1 and TRBJ2-7; either TRBD1 or TRBD2 may supply D (7 bases each). Between the trimmed V and J ends, which lost 0 bases and 0 bases, there was a span of 12 bases. CDR3 size: 15 residues. Germline V gives CDR1 SQVTM, CDR2 ANQGSEA. The CDR3 spells CSVEDRGDSSYEQYF. CDR3 bases: TGCAGCGTTGAAGATCGGGGGGACAGCTCCTACGAGCAGTACTTC.

This clonotype showed up many times. The chain is built from TRBV29-1 and TRBJ1-2, with 7 nucleotides matching TRBD1. The CDR3 is made up of 15 amino acids. Germline V gene lookup returns CDR1 SQVTM and CDR2 ANQGSEA. The junction had 8 bases not matched to a gene; V was cut back by 4 bases and J by 0 bases. CDR3 amino acids: CSVAHTGAANYGYTF. The CDR3 nucleotides are TGCAGCGTTGCCCACACAGGGGCCGCTAACTATGGCTACACCTTC.

This clonotype occurred a few times. The chain has TRBV30 and TRBJ2-2; no clear D gene. Trimming removed 4 bases at V and 6 bases at J, with 12 bases between. This CDR3 comprises 13 residues. The V gene's germline CDR1 is GTSNPN and CDR2 SVGIG (reference sequence). The CDR3 loop is CAWKALRAGELFF. For the CDR3, the DNA is TGTGCCTGGAAGGCCCTCCGGGCCGGGGAGCTGTTTTTT.

The chain joins TRBV29-1 to TRBJ1-1, with a tentative D call TRBD1 (6 bases). Germline CDR1 is SQVTM and CDR2 is ANQGSEA. This CDR3 has 14 amino acids. V was trimmed by 0 bases and J by 11 bases, leaving 19 bases between them. The CDR3 DNA reads TGCAGCGTTGAAGAATTTAGACAGGCACGTAGGGCTTTCTTT. It encodes CSVEEFRQARRAFF.

This clonotype has ten or more counts. Here the CDR3 reads CSARDPSWLGETQYF. CDR3 DNA sequence: TGCAGTGCCAGGGACCCTTCCTGGCTCGGTGAGACCCAGTACTTC. This chain uses TRBV20-1 with TRBJ2-5; D tentatively fits TRBD1 or TRBD2 (5 bases each). The CDR3 extends over 15 amino acids. V lost 6 bases to trimming and J lost 5 bases, with 22 bases between them. Germline lookup yields CDR1 DFQATT and CDR2 SNEGSKA (reference sequence).

This clonotype was detected only a few times. The V and J genes are TRBV28 and TRBJ2-7; 8 nucleotides line up with TRBD1. CDR1 MDHEN and CDR2 SYDVKM come from the germline V gene. The V gene end was trimmed by 5 bases and the J gene end by 6 bases; junction bases not matched to a gene: 6. The length of the CDR3 is 13 residues. This CDR3 is CASSGGQGFEQYF. CDR3 DNA: TGTGCCAGCAGTGGTGGACAGGGTTTCGAGCAGTACTTC.

This clonotype was counted only a few times. This sequence joins TRBV4-2 and TRBJ1-2; D possibly corresponds to TRBD1 (5 bases). The CDR3 runs to 14 residues. The ends were cut back, 0 bases at V and 6 bases at J, with 11 bases in the middle. CDR1 and CDR2 from the germline V gene are LGHNA and YNFKEQ. The CDR3: CASSQEEGVDGYTF. The CDR3 nucleotides read TGTGCCAGCAGCCAAGAAGAAGGGGTGGATGGCTACACCTTC.